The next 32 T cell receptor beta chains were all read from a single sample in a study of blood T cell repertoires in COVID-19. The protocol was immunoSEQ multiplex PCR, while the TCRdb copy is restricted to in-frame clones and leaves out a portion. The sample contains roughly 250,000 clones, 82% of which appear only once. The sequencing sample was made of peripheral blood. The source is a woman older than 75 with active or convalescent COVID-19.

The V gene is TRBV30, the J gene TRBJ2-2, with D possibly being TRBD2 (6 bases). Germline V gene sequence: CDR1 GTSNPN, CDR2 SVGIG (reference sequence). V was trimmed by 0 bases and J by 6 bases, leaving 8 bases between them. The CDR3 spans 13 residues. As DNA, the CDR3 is TGTGCCTGGAGTGTTGGGACTGCCGGGGAGCTGTTTTTT. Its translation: CAWSVGTAGELFF.

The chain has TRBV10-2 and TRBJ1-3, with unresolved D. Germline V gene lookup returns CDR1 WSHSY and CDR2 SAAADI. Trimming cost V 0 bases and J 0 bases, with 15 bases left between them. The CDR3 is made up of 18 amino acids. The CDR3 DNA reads TGCGCCAGCAGTGAGTCGATGGTAGTCAAGCTCTCTGGAAACACCATATATTTT. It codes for CASSESMVVKLSGNTIYF.

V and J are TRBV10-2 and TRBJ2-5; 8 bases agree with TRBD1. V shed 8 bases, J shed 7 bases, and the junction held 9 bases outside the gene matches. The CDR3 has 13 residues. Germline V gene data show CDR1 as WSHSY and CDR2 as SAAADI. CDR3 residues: CASAPSGTGTQYF. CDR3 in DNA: TGCGCCAGCGCCCCTTCCGGGACAGGGACCCAGTACTTC.

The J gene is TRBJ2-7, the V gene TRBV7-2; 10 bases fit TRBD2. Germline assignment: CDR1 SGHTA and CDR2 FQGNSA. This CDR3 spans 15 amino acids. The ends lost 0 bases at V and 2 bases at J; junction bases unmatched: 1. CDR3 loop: CASSLATSGPYEQYF. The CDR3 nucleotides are TGTGCCAGCAGCTTAGCGACTAGCGGGCCCTACGAGCAGTACTTC.

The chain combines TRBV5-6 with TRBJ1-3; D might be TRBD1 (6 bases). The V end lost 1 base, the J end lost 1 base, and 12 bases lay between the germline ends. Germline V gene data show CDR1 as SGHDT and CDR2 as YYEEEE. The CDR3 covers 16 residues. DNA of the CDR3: TGTGCCAGCAGCTTGTTGCAGGGGTTGTCTGGAAACACCATATATTTT. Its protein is CASSLLQGLSGNTIYF.

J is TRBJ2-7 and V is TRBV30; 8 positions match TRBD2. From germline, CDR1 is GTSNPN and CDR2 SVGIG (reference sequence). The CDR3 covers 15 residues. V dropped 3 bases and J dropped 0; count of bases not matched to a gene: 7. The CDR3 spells CAWRPREGISYEQYF. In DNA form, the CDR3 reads TGTGCCTGGAGACCCCGGGAGGGCATCTCCTACGAGCAGTACTTC.

CDR3: CAFTGTYNSPLHF. CDR3 nucleotide sequence: TGTGCCTTTACCGGGACCTATAATTCACCCCTCCACTTT. The V call is TRBV30, the J call TRBJ1-6; D is uncertain. The CDR3 loop spans 13 amino acids. The germline V and J ends were trimmed by 7 bases and 2 bases, with 9 bases remaining between them. Per germline, CDR1 GTSNPN and CDR2 SVGIG (reference sequence).

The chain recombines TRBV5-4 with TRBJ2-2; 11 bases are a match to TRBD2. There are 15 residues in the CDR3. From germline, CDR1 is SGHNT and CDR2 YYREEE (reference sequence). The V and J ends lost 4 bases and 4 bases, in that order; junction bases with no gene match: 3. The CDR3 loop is CASSPTSGVTGELFF. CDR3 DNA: TGTGCCAGCAGCCCGACTAGCGGGGTCACCGGGGAGCTGTTTTTT.

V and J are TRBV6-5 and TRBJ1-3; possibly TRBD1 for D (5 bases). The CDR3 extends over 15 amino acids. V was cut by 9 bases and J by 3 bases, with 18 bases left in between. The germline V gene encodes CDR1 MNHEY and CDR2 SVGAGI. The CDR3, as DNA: TGTGCCAGTTTACCGACAGTTTCTAATGGAAACACCATATATTTT. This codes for CASLPTVSNGNTIYF.

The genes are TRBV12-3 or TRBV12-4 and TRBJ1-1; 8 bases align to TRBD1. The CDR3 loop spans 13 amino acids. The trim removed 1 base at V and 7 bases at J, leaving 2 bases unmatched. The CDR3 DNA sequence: TGTGCCAGCAGTTTAGGGGGGACAGGTGAAGCTTTCTTT. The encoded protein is CASSLGGTGEAFF.

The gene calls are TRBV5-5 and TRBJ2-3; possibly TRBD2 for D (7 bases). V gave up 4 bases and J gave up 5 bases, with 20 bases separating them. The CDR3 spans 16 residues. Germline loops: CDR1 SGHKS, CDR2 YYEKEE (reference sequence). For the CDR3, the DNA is TGTGCCAGCAGCCCCACCATGGCGGGGGCGGGAGATACGCAGTATTTT. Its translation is CASSPTMAGAGDTQYF.

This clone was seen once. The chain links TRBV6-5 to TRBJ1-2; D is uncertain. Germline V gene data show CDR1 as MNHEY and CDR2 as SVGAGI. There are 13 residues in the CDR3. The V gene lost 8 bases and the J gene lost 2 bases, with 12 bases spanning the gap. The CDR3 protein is CASELTENYGYTF. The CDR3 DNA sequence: TGTGCCAGCGAGTTAACAGAGAACTATGGCTACACCTTC.

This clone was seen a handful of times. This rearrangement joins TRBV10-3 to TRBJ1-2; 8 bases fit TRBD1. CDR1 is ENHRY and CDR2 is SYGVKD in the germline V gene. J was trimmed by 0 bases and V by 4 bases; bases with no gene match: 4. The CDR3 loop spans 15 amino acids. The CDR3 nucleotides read TGTGCCATCAGTGGGGGACAGGACGCTAACTATGGCTACACCTTC. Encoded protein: CAISGGQDANYGYTF.

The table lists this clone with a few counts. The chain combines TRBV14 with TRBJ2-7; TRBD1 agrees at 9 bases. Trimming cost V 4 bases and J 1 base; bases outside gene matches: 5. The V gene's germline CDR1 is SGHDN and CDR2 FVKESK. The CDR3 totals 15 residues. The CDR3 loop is CASSLGTGLSYEQYF. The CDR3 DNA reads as TGTGCCAGCAGCCTTGGGACAGGGTTGTCCTACGAGCAGTACTTC.

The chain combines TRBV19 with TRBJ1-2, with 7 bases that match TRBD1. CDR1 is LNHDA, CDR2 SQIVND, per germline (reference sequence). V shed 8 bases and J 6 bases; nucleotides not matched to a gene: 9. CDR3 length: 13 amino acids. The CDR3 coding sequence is TGTGCCAGTGTCTCGAGGGGGCGGAATGGCTACACCTTC. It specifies CASVSRGRNGYTF.

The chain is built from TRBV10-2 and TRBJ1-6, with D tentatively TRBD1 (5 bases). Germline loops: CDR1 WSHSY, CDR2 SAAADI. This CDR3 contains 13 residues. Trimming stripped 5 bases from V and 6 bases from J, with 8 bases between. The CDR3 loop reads CASSSGGNSPLHF. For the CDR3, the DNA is TGCGCCAGCAGTTCCGGGGGTAATTCACCCCTCCACTTT.

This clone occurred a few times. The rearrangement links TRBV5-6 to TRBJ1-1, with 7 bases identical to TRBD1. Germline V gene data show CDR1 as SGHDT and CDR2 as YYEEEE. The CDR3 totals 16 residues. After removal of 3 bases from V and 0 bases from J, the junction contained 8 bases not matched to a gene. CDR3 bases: TGTGCCAGCAGCTCCTTAGGGGGACAGATGAACACTGAAGCTTTCTTT. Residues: CASSSLGGQMNTEAFF.

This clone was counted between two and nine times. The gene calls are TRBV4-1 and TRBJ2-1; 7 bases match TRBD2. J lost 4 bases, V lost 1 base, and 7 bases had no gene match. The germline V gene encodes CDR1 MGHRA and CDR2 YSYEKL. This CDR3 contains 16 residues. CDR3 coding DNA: TGCGCCAGCAGCCAAGCTTTAGCGGGTGTATACAATGAGCAGTTCTTC. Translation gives CASSQALAGVYNEQFF.

The CDR3 DNA reads TGCAGCGGCCAGGATCCTAACTATGGCTACACCTTC. This gives the protein CSGQDPNYGYTF. The rearrangement uses TRBV29-1 and TRBJ1-2; no definite D call. The germline CDR1 and CDR2 sequences are SQVTM and ANQGSEA. V dropped 7 bases and J dropped 0 bases, with 9 bases sitting between them. This CDR3 has 12 residues. The full variable domain, in which reference TRBV29-1 and TRBJ1-2 provide the parts outside the CDR3, is SAVISQKPSRDICQRGTSLTIQCQVDSQVTMMFWYRQQPGQSLTLIATANQGSEATYESGFVIDKFPISRPNLTFSTLTVSNMSPEDSSIYLCSGQDPNYGYTFGSGTRLTVV.

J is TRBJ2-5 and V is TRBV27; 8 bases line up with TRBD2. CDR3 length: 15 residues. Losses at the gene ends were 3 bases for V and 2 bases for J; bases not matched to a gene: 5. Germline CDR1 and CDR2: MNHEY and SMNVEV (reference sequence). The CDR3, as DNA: TGTGCCAGCAGTTTGGGACTAGGGCGTCAAGAGACCCAGTACTTC. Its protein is CASSLGLGRQETQYF.

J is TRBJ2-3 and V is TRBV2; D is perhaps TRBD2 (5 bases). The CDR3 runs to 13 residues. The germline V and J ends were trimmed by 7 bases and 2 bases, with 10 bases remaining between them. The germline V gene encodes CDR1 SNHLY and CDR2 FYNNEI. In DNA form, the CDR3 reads TGTGCCAGCAAACCCCGGGACACAGATACGCAGTATTTT. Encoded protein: CASKPRDTDTQYF.

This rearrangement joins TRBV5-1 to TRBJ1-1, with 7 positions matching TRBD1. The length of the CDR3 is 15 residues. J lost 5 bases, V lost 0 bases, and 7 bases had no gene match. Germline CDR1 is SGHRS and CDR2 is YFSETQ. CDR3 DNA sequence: TGCGCCAGCAGCTTGGAGGGGGCGACTCGGACTGAAGCTTTCTTT. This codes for CASSLEGATRTEAFF.

The CDR3 spells CASSLYSGTGNGYTF. DNA of the CDR3: TGTGCCAGCAGTCTCTATAGTGGGACAGGGAATGGCTACACCTTC. V and J are TRBV28 and TRBJ1-2, with 9 bases aligning to TRBD1. The CDR3 is 15 residues long. CDR1 is MDHEN, CDR2 SYDVKM, per germline. V dropped 5 bases and J dropped 6; count of bases not matched to a gene: 10.

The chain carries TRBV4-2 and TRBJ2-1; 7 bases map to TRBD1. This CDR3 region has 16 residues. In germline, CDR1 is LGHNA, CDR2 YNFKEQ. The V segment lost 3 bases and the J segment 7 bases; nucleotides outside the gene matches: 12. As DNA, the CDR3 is TGTGCCAGCAGCCAGGAACCGGGACAGCCTTGGAATGAGCAGTTCTTC. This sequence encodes CASSQEPGQPWNEQFF.

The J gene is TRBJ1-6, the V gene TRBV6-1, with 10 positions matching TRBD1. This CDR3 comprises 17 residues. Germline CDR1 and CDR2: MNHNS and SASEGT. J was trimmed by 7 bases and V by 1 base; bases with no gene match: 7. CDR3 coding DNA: TGTGCCAGCAGTGAAGGGGACAGGGGATGGGAGAATTCACCCCTCCACTTT. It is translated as CASSEGDRGWENSPLHF.

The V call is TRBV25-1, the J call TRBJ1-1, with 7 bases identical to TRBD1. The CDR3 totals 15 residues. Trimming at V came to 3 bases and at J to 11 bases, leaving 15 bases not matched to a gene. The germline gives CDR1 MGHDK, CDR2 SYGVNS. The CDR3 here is CASSDDNRGKSGAFF. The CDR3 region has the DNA TGTGCCAGCAGTGACGATAACAGGGGAAAAAGTGGTGCTTTCTTT.

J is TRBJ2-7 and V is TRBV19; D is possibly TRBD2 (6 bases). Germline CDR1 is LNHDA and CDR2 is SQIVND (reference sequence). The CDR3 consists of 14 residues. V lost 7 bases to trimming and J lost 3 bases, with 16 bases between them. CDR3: CASTGTSPFYEQYF. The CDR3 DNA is TGTGCCAGTACCGGGACTTCTCCCTTCTACGAGCAGTACTTC.

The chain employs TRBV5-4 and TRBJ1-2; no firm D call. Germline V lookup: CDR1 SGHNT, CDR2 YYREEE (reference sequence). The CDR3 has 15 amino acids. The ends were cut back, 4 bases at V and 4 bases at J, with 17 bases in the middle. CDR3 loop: CASSPIVSPRYGYTF. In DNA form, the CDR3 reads TGTGCCAGCAGCCCGATTGTTAGCCCTCGCTATGGCTACACCTTC.

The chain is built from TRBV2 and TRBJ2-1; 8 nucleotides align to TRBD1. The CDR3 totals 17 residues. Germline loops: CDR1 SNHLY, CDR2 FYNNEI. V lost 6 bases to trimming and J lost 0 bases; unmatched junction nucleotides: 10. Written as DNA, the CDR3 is TGTGCCAGCAGAGACGACAGGGGCCTTACCTCCTACAATGAGCAGTTCTTC. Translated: CASRDDRGLTSYNEQFF.

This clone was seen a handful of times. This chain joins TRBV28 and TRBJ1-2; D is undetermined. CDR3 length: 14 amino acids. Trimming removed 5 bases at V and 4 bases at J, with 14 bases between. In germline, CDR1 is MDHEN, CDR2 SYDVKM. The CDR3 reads CASSPPQTSYGYTF. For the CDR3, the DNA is TGTGCCAGCAGTCCACCCCAAACCAGCTATGGCTACACCTTC.

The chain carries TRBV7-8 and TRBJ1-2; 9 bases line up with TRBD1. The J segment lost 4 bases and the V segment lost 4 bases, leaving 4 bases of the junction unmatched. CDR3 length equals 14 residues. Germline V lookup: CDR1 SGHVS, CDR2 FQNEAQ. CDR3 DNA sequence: TGTGCCAGCAGCTCCCAGACAGGGGGCTATGGCTACACCTTC. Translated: CASSSQTGGYGYTF.

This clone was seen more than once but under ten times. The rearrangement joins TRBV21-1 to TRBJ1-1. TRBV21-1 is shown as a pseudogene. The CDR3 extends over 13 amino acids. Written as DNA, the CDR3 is TGTGCCAGCAGCCTCCATGGAGGCACTGAAGCTTTCTTT. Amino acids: CASSLHGGTEAFF.